The clone carrying this TCR beta chain was counted many times. This entry is derived from a study of T-cell reconstitution after alpha-beta-depleted transplantation in children. TCRbeta library construction was performed incorporating unique molecular identifiers. One entry per CDR3 protein results from TCRdb running MiXCR on the PCR reads. The sample has about 610,000 distinct CDR3 sequences, roughly 10% seen once. This CDR3 region has 14 residues. V was clipped by 2 bases and J by 8 bases; unmatched bases: 3. The germline V gene has CDR1 SGHAT and CDR2 FQNNGV. The receptor comes from a human donor who donated a stem cell graft to a child with acute myeloid leukemia. The V gene is TRBV11-2, the J gene TRBJ2-1; the match to TRBD2 covers 10 bases. Specimen: PBMCs from the stem cell graft donor, collected from the stem cell graft. The CDR3 loop is CASSLLAGGHEQFF. The CDR3 DNA sequence: TGTGCCAGCAGCTTATTAGCGGGAGGACATGAGCAGTTCTTC.